The 21 T cell receptor beta chains listed next were all sequenced from one sample in a study of regulatory T cells in long-lasting Graves disease. For TCR beta, libraries came from iRepertoire HTBI primers and Arm-PCR of CDR3 regions. TCRdb fed the multiplex PCR reads into MiXCR, producing one record per CDR3 protein. The data hold about 540,000 distinct CDR3 sequences, with approximately 13% observed a single time. As for time point: newly diagnosed GD, antithyroid drugs for less than 3 months. RNA isolated from PBMCs was used to make the TCR library. The data also belong to a second study, concerning T cells in Graves' hyperthyroidism and ophthalmopathy.

This material consisted of peripheral blood mononuclear cells (PBMCs), taken at new diagnosis, from a patient treated with antithyroid drugs. The receptors here all came from a man aged 25 to 40 with Graves disease.

To note about this clonotype: It is likely a read error: a sequence one base away is far more abundant. The CDR3 region is CASSRGQGYEQFF. The CDR3 DNA follows: TGTGCCAGCAGTAGGGGACAGGGCTACGAGCAGTTCTTC. The rearrangement joins TRBV6-1 to TRBJ2-1; 9 bases align to TRBD1. The germline gives CDR1 MNHNS, CDR2 SASEGT. CDR3 length equals 13 residues. The V and J ends lost 5 bases and 10 bases, in that order; junction bases with no gene match: 6.

This clonotype was seen only a few times. The rearrangement uses TRBV4-2 and TRBJ1-5; 11 bases map to TRBD1. J lost 4 bases, V lost 5 bases, and 10 bases had no gene match. Germline values: CDR1 LGHNA, CDR2 YNFKEQ. The CDR3 is 17 residues long. CDR3 amino acids: CASSTRTGGLENQPQHF. The CDR3 DNA reads as TGTGCCAGCAGCACTCGGACAGGGGGCCTTGAAAATCAGCCCCAGCATTTT.

This clonotype was observed a few times. The J gene is TRBJ2-3, the V gene TRBV6-2 or TRBV6-3, with TRBD1 as a possible D gene (5 bases). This CDR3 comprises 14 residues. V lost 4 bases and J lost 6, with 14 bases in between. Germline V CDR1 and CDR2: MNHEY, SVGEGT. DNA of the CDR3: TGTGCCAGCAGTTCGGACAAGGCCCCGGATACGCAGTATTTT. Translated: CASSSDKAPDTQYF.

This clonotype occurred many times. The chain carries TRBV6-1 and TRBJ2-2; tentatively, D is TRBD2 (6 bases). The germline V gene encodes CDR1 MNHNS and CDR2 SASEGT. CDR3 length equals 15 residues. Trimming shortened V by 6 bases and J by 1 base, and 12 bases separated the two germline ends. The CDR3 loop is CASSPRDWNTGELFF. As DNA, the CDR3 is TGTGCCAGCAGCCCTAGGGACTGGAACACCGGGGAGCTGTTTTTT.

This clonotype was counted a few times. The chain has TRBV7-2 and TRBJ1-5; possibly TRBD1 for D (6 bases). CDR3 size: 14 residues. With 5 bases removed from V and 4 bases from J, the gap between germline ends came to 12 bases. The germline V gene encodes CDR1 SGHTA and CDR2 FQGNSA. CDR3 in DNA: TGTGCCAGCAGCCCGGAGGGGGGTAATCAGCCCCAGCATTTT. It specifies CASSPEGGNQPQHF.

A few counts support this clonotype. The chain uses TRBV5-1 and TRBJ2-5; D is unresolved. Trimming removed 0 bases at V and 6 bases at J, with 12 bases between. The germline gives CDR1 SGHRS, CDR2 YFSETQ. The CDR3 spans 14 residues. CDR3 sequence (DNA): TGCGCCAGCAGCTTGGGGCCCGAAGTAAAGACCCAGTACTTC. It translates to CASSLGPEVKTQYF.

This clonotype has at least ten counts. The CDR3 reads CASWQHGHTEAFF. In nucleotides, the CDR3 is TGTGCCAGCTGGCAACACGGGCACACTGAAGCTTTCTTT. This rearrangement joins TRBV28 to TRBJ1-1; D is unclear. The CDR3 contains 13 residues. Germline CDR1 is MDHEN and CDR2 is SYDVKM. V was trimmed by 8 bases and J by 3 bases, leaving 13 bases between them.

This clonotype appeared many times. The chain joins TRBV10-2 to TRBJ1-1; TRBD1 matches at 7 bases. This CDR3 comprises 13 residues. The V gene's germline CDR1 is WSHSY and CDR2 SAAADI. V shed 8 bases, J shed 0 bases, and the junction held 3 bases outside the gene matches. The CDR3: CASQGQLNTEAFF. The CDR3, as DNA: TGCGCCAGCCAGGGACAGCTGAACACTGAAGCTTTCTTT.

In this sample, this clonotype turned up a few times. V gene TRBV10-3 combines with J gene TRBJ2-7; D not resolved. This CDR3 region has 13 residues. Germline V lookup: CDR1 ENHRY, CDR2 SYGVKD. The V end was cut by 0 bases, the J end by 6 bases, with 9 bases between. The CDR3 DNA sequence: TGTGCCATCAGTGAGTCGACAAGACGCGAGCAGTACTTC. Protein: CAISESTRREQYF.

This clonotype was observed at least ten times. The V gene is TRBV7-2, the J gene TRBJ2-4; D unclear. Germline loops: CDR1 SGHTA, CDR2 FQGNSA. V was trimmed by 5 bases and J by 0 bases, leaving 5 bases between them. The CDR3 contains 13 residues. The CDR3 protein is CASSREAKNIQYF. The CDR3 coding sequence is TGTGCCAGCAGCCGCGAAGCCAAAAACATTCAGTACTTC.

The J gene is TRBJ2-5, the V gene TRBV7-8; D is possibly TRBD2 (7 bases). The V and J ends lost 5 bases and 5 bases respectively, with 18 bases between them. The CDR3 loop spans 15 amino acids. CDR1 and CDR2 from the germline V gene are SGHVS and FQNEAQ. In DNA form, the CDR3 reads TGTGCCAGCAGCCGGGGGCGGGGGCCCCGGGAGACCCAGTACTTC. Encoded protein: CASSRGRGPRETQYF.

The chain carries TRBV10-3 and TRBJ2-3; D unclear. The CDR3 is made up of 11 amino acids. V was shortened by 10 bases and J by 7 bases, with 12 bases between the two germline ends. In germline, CDR1 is ENHRY, CDR2 SYGVKD. The CDR3 loop reads CASKEENTQYF. In DNA, the CDR3 is TGTGCCAGCAAGGAAGAAAATACGCAGTATTTT.

As for this clonotype: A clone one base away is much larger, so this may be a read error. This CDR3 fails to terminate in the conserved phenylalanine or tryptophan, so it likely reflects a read error. The chain joins TRBV6-5 to TRBJ1-1; D gene unclear. Germline assignment: CDR1 MNHEY and CDR2 SVGAGI. V was clipped by 0 bases and J by 2 bases, with 16 bases between them. The CDR3 length is 17 residues. CDR3 in amino acids: CASSYSVAIRPNTEAFS. CDR3 in DNA: TGTGCCAGCAGTTACTCTGTAGCGATCAGACCCAACACTGAAGCTTTCTCT.

This clonotype was detected many times. The chain couples TRBV3-1 to TRBJ2-7; TRBD1 agrees at 7 bases. The CDR3 is made up of 13 amino acids. The junction had 7 bases not matched to a gene; V was cut back by 7 bases and J by 4 bases. Germline CDR1 is LGHDT and CDR2 is YNNKEL (reference sequence). CDR3 DNA: TGTGCCAGCACCAGAGGGGGCGGTTACGAGCAGTACTTC. This sequence encodes CASTRGGGYEQYF.

As concerns this clonotype: A far bigger clonotype differs at one base, so this is likely a read error. V and J are TRBV12-3 or TRBV12-4 and TRBJ2-1; TRBD2 aligns across 14 bases. V gave up 6 bases and J gave up 10 bases; unmatched junction bases: 11. The CDR3 sequence is 16 residues long. The CDR3 region has the DNA TGTGCCAGCAGCCCTCACGGGACTAGCGGGAGCAAAGAGCAGTTCTTC. Its protein product is CASSPHGTSGSKEQFF.

This clonotype was counted at least ten times. This chain connects TRBV12-5 to TRBJ2-1, with D perhaps assigned TRBD1 or TRBD2 (6 bases each). The germline V gene encodes CDR1 LGHNT and CDR2 FRNRAP. The CDR3 contains 14 residues. Deletions cut 2 bases from V and 5 bases from J, with 10 bases between. CDR3 sequence reads: CASGLRGANNEQFF. The DNA for the CDR3 is TGTGCTAGTGGTTTGAGGGGGGCCAACAATGAGCAGTTCTTC.

This clonotype was seen only a few times. The genes are TRBV19 and TRBJ2-1; TRBD2 matches 9 bases. Germline CDR1 is LNHDA and CDR2 is SQIVND (reference sequence). The J segment lost 5 bases and the V segment lost 1 base, leaving 3 bases of the junction unmatched. The CDR3 totals 15 residues. Written as DNA, the CDR3 is TGTGCCAGTAGTATAGGGACTAGCGAGGACAATGAGCAGTTCTTC. Its translation: CASSIGTSEDNEQFF.

Details on this clonotype: Only one base separates this from a far larger clonotype, so it likely reflects a read error. This chain connects TRBV12-3 or TRBV12-4 to TRBJ2-7; TRBD2 matches 13 bases. With V trimmed by 5 bases and J by 7 bases, 8 bases remained unmatched. CDR3 length equals 15 residues. In nucleotides, the CDR3 is TGTGCCAGCAGTGGACTAGCGGGAGTGGGGAATGAGCAGTACTTC. Encoded protein: CASSGLAGVGNEQYF.

In its sample, this clonotype was seen many times. The germline gene is not matched at one end of the junction; a read error may be the cause. The V and J genes are TRBV5-1 and TRBJ1-5; D is ambiguous. The CDR3 has 14 amino acids. Germline lookup yields CDR1 SGHRS and CDR2 YFSETQ. CDR3 sequence: CASSLAAGNQPQHF. The CDR3 DNA follows: TGTGCCAGCAGCTTAGCGGCAGGTAATCAGCCCCAGCATTTT. Full variable domain (remainder filled in from reference TRBV5-1 and TRBJ1-5): KAGVTQTPRYLIKTRGQQVTLSCSPISGHRSVSWYQQTPGQGLQFLFEYFSETQRNKGNFPGRFSGRQFSNSRSEMNVSTLELGDSALYLCASSLAAGNQPQHFGDGTRLSIL.

The V call is TRBV13, the J call TRBJ2-6; D ambiguous. The CDR3 loop spans 16 amino acids. V was trimmed by 0 bases and J by 2 bases, leaving 8 bases between them. Germline V gene lookup returns CDR1 PRHDT and CDR2 FYEKMQ (reference sequence). CDR3 nucleotide sequence: TGTGCCAGCAGCTTAGGGCTTGGGGCTGGGGCCAACGTCCTGACTTTC. Translating gives CASSLGLGAGANVLTF.

This clonotype was detected many times. The chain couples TRBV6-1 to TRBJ2-1; 10 nucleotides match TRBD2. CDR3 length: 16 residues. The V gene end was trimmed by 6 bases and the J gene end by 4 bases; junction bases not matched to a gene: 9. Germline V gives CDR1 MNHNS, CDR2 SASEGT. The CDR3 loop is CASSTRASGSYNEQFF. CDR3 DNA: TGTGCCAGCAGCACGAGGGCTAGCGGGAGTTACAATGAGCAGTTCTTC.